The 6 T cell receptor beta chains given below trace back to one sample, sequenced in a study of T cells after yellow fever vaccination. TCRdb reprocessed the 5' RACE reads with MiXCR, giving one entry per CDR3 protein. The repertoire holds a few hundred thousand distinct CDR3 sequences, with about a sixth as singletons. The source was PBMCs, collected 5 days after the first yellow fever vaccination. All receptors derive from a young man who received the YFV17D yellow fever vaccine.

The sample holds a few counts of this clonotype. Written as DNA, the CDR3 is TGTGCCAGCAGCACCCAAGGGAGTGTTGAGACCCAGTACTTC. Amino acids: CASSTQGSVETQYF. V usage is TRBV5-4 and J usage is TRBJ2-5; perhaps TRBD2 as D (5 bases). The V and J ends lost 4 bases and 5 bases respectively, with 15 bases between them. In germline, CDR1 is SGHNT, CDR2 YYREEE (reference sequence). The CDR3 sequence is 14 residues long. Supplemented by reference TRBV5-4 and TRBJ2-5, the full variable domain reads ETGVTQSPTHLIKTRGQQVTLRCSSQSGHNTVSWYQQALGQGPQFIFQYYREEENGRGNFPPRFSGLQFPNYSSELNVNALELDDSALYLCASSTQGSVETQYFGPGTRLLVL.

This clonotype was counted at least ten times. J is TRBJ1-1 and V is TRBV7-9; D not resolved. Germline assignment: CDR1 SEHNR and CDR2 FQNEAQ (reference sequence). The V end lost 5 bases, the J end lost 2 bases, and 9 bases lay between the germline ends. The CDR3 has 13 residues. The chain's CDR3 is CASSPAGNTEAFF. DNA of the CDR3: TGTGCCAGCAGCCCCGCCGGAAACACTGAAGCTTTCTTT.

This clonotype was counted at least ten times. In nucleotides, the CDR3 is TGTGCCAGCAGCTTAGACCTAGCGGGGGGTATCACAGATACGCAGTATTTT. Residues: CASSLDLAGGITDTQYF. This chain joins TRBV11-2 and TRBJ2-3, with TRBD2 matching 11 bases. From germline, CDR1 is SGHAT and CDR2 FQNNGV. Germline trimming cut 0 bases from V and 2 bases from J; bases unmatched to any gene: 4. The CDR3 length is 17 residues.

The J gene is TRBJ1-3, the V gene TRBV9; 7 nucleotides agree with TRBD1. In germline, CDR1 is SGDLS, CDR2 YYNGEE. Germline trimming cut 0 bases from V and 6 bases from J; bases unmatched to any gene: 3. This CDR3 has 14 amino acids. The CDR3 is CASSVGGQINTIYF. CDR3 nucleotide sequence: TGTGCCAGCAGCGTAGGGGGACAGATAAACACCATATATTTT.

The V and J genes are TRBV6-2 or TRBV6-3 and TRBJ1-2; tentative D call: TRBD1 (5 bases). Germline V gene data show CDR1 as MNHEY and CDR2 as SVGEGT. CDR3 length equals 15 residues. V gave up 2 bases and J gave up 6 bases, with 16 bases separating them. CDR3 loop: CASSYIPRARNGYTF. CDR3 nucleotides: TGTGCCAGCAGTTACATCCCCAGGGCGAGAAATGGCTACACCTTC.

The chain couples TRBV27 to TRBJ1-2; D gene uncertain. Between the trimmed V and J ends, which lost 10 bases and 4 bases, there was a span of 16 bases. Germline V CDR1 and CDR2: MNHEY, SMNVEV (reference sequence). The CDR3 has 13 amino acids. The CDR3 DNA reads TGTGCCACAGCCCCGGGGTTCGGCTATGGCTACACCTTC. It codes for CATAPGFGYGYTF.